The present T cell receptor beta chain was sequenced within a study of T-cell reconstitution after alpha-beta-depleted transplantation in children. This clonotype was counted many times. TCRbeta library construction was performed incorporating unique molecular identifiers. MiXCR was run by TCRdb on the PCR reads, yielding one entry per CDR3 protein. Of almost 250,000 distinct CDR3 sequences listed, roughly 23% are singletons. V dropped 5 bases and J dropped 3 bases, with 11 bases sitting between them. Germline CDR1 and CDR2: SQVTM and ANQGSEA. The CDR3 runs 13 residues. V is TRBV29-1 and J is TRBJ2-1; perhaps TRBD1 as D (6 bases). The sequencing used PBMCs, collected before TCRalphabeta/CD19-depleted stem cell transplant. The receptor's source is a girl aged 2 to 10 with Fanconi anemia, due to receive a stem cell transplant. For the CDR3, the DNA is TGCAGCGTTCCTACGACAGGCTACAATGAGCAGTTCTTC. It is translated as CSVPTTGYNEQFF.